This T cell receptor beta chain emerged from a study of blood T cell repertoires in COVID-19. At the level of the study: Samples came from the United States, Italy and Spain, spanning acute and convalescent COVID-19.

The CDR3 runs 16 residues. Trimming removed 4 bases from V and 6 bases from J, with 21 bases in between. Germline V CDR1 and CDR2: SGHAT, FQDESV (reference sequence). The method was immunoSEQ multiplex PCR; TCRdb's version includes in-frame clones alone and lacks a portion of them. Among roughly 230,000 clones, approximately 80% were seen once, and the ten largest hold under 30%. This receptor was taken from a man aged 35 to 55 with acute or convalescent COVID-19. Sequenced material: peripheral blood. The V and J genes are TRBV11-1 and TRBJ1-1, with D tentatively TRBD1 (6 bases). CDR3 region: CASSSKIRDTGSEAFF. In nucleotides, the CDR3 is TGTGCCAGCAGCTCAAAGATAAGGGACACTGGCTCTGAAGCTTTCTTT.